This entry lists 15 T cell receptor beta chains sequenced from one sample in a study of blood T cell repertoires in COVID-19. Libraries were prepared by immunoSEQ multiplex PCR; TCRdb keeps only in-frame clonotypes and omits some of them. The table includes around 300,000 clones, roughly 89% detected once. Input material: PBMCs or T cells enriched from blood (not recorded which). The receptors shown here come from a woman aged 40 to 50 who had recovered from COVID-19.

As regards this clone: Other DNA sequences in this specimen translate into the identical CDR3. CDR3 coding DNA: TGTGCCAGCTCACCTAGAGGGAACACTGAAGCTTTCTTT. Its translation: CASSPRGNTEAFF. V gene TRBV18 combines with J gene TRBJ1-1; D ambiguous. V was shortened by 3 bases and J by 1 base, with 6 bases between the two germline ends. The CDR3 spans 13 residues. Germline CDR1 reads KGHSH; CDR2 reads LQKENI.

This chain joins TRBV27 and TRBJ2-7; 9 bases align to TRBD1. Unmatched junction bases numbered 6, after V lost 3 bases and J lost 6 bases. The CDR3 sequence is 14 residues long. Germline loops: CDR1 MNHEY, CDR2 SMNVEV (reference sequence). CDR3 protein: CASSFRDRESEQYF. CDR3 in DNA: TGTGCCAGCAGTTTTAGGGACAGGGAGAGCGAGCAGTACTTC.

The chain recombines TRBV2 with TRBJ1-6, with a possible D match to TRBD1 (6 bases). Trimming stripped 7 bases from V and 9 bases from J, with 13 bases between. The CDR3 is made up of 13 amino acids. Germline CDR1 reads SNHLY; CDR2 reads FYNNEI. This CDR3 is CASTRIGGSPLHF. The CDR3 DNA reads TGTGCCAGCACCCGGATAGGGGGTTCACCCCTCCACTTT.

The V and J genes are TRBV21-1 and TRBJ1-2; the listed D gene, TRBD1, was not tested against the DNA. TRBV21-1 is a recognized pseudogene. The CDR3 totals 15 residues. The CDR3 spells CASSARDRVTGGYTF. CDR3 coding DNA: TGTGCCAGCAGCGCCCGGGACAGGGTGACTGGAGGCTACACCTTC.

The V call is TRBV10-3, the J call TRBJ1-1; D ambiguous. Germline values: CDR1 ENHRY, CDR2 SYGVKD. With 0 bases removed from V and 5 bases from J, the gap between germline ends came to 10 bases. The CDR3 spans 14 residues. The CDR3 bases are TGTGCCATCAGTGAGTCGATAGGGAGGACTGAAGCTTTCTTT. Amino acid sequence: CAISESIGRTEAFF.

Only one count was recorded for this clone. The V gene is TRBV5-1, the J gene TRBJ2-5; the match to TRBD1 covers 9 bases. CDR3 length: 13 amino acids. After removal of 5 bases from V and 2 bases from J, the junction contained 1 base not matched to a gene. Germline loops: CDR1 SGHRS, CDR2 YFSETQ. Written as DNA, the CDR3 is TGCGCCAGCAGGGACAGGGGACAAGAGACCCAGTACTTC. Amino acid sequence: CASRDRGQETQYF.

This chain links TRBV2 with TRBJ2-5; D is ambiguous. This CDR3 has 13 amino acids. V lost 4 bases, J lost 5 bases, and 11 bases lay in between. Germline V CDR1 and CDR2: SNHLY, FYNNEI. CDR3: CASSAFQRETQYF. The CDR3 bases are TGTGCCAGCAGTGCCTTCCAGAGGGAGACCCAGTACTTC.

The chain combines TRBV24-1 with TRBJ2-1; a weak D match, TRBD1 (5 bases). Trimming took off 3 bases at V and 5 bases at J, with 10 bases between the two ends. The germline V gene has CDR1 KGHDR and CDR2 SFDVKD. CDR3 length: 14 residues. CDR3 nucleotides: TGTGCCACCAGTGATCCTTCAGGGAACAATGAGCAGTTCTTC. Protein: CATSDPSGNNEQFF.

The CDR3 DNA reads as TGCGCCAGCAGCCTCCAGACTAGCGGGATGGATACGCAGTATTTT. This codes for CASSLQTSGMDTQYF. The chain uses TRBV4-3 and TRBJ2-3; 11 bases are shared with TRBD2. CDR1 LGHNA and CDR2 YSLEER come from the germline V gene. Trimming cost V 4 bases and J 6 bases; bases outside gene matches: 6. The CDR3 runs 15 residues.

The genes are TRBV10-2 and TRBJ1-4, with TRBD1 matching over 10 bases. This CDR3 comprises 16 residues. The germline gives CDR1 WSHSY, CDR2 SAAADI. The J segment lost 7 bases and the V segment lost 3 bases, leaving 8 bases of the junction unmatched. In DNA form, the CDR3 reads TGCGCCAGCAGTGATATGTTGACAGGGGGCCCTGAAAAACTGTTTTTT. Translating it yields CASSDMLTGGPEKLFF.

Only one count was recorded for this clone. The rearrangement links TRBV7-3 to TRBJ2-2, with 12 nucleotides matching TRBD2. V was pared by 5 bases and J by 7 bases, with 5 bases of the junction left unmatched. There are 15 residues in the CDR3. The germline V gene has CDR1 SGHTA and CDR2 FQGTGA. The CDR3: CASSARLAGVGELFF. For the CDR3, the DNA is TGTGCCAGCAGCGCTAGACTAGCGGGGGTCGGGGAGCTGTTTTTT.

This sequence joins TRBV11-3 and TRBJ2-6, with D tentatively TRBD2 (5 bases). The V and J ends lost 3 bases and 4 bases respectively, with 10 bases between them. Looked up from germline, CDR1 is SGHNT and CDR2 is YENEEA. This CDR3 is built from 15 residues. The CDR3 here is CASSFGGAGANVLTF. The CDR3 region has the DNA TGTGCCAGCAGCTTCGGAGGTGCCGGGGCCAACGTCCTGACTTTC.

Regarding this clone: Within the sample, other DNA sequences also encode this same CDR3. V and J are TRBV5-1 and TRBJ1-2, with 8 bases matching TRBD1. CDR3 length: 13 residues. CDR1 and CDR2 from the germline V gene are SGHRS and YFSETQ. The V and J ends lost 4 bases and 4 bases, in that order; junction bases with no gene match: 3. The CDR3 loop is CASSTGQGYGYTF. CDR3 in DNA: TGCGCCAGCAGCACCGGACAGGGCTATGGCTACACCTTC.

The count of this clone is one. This rearrangement joins TRBV5-1 to TRBJ2-4; 12 positions agree with TRBD1. This CDR3 contains 15 residues. The germline V gene has CDR1 SGHRS and CDR2 YFSETQ. Trimming took 4 bases from V and 5 from J; bases not matched to a gene: 4. In DNA form, the CDR3 reads TGCGCCAGCAGCCCCGGGACAGGGGGCCAAAACATTCAGTACTTC. This sequence encodes CASSPGTGGQNIQYF.

This clone showed up just once. The chain recombines TRBV2 with TRBJ1-4, with D uncertain. CDR3 size: 12 residues. The V and J ends lost 7 bases and 6 bases respectively, with 9 bases between them. Germline V gene lookup returns CDR1 SNHLY and CDR2 FYNNEI. The CDR3 nucleotides are TGTGCCAGCAAGCCGGTGGATGAAAAACTGTTTTTT. Translation: CASKPVDEKLFF.